One sample yielded the 2 T cell receptor beta chains listed below, sequenced in a study of CD8+ T cells in alopecia areata. The sequencing template was cDNA reverse transcribed from extracted RNA. This table comes from immunoSEQ multiplex PCR, and its TCRdb copy is limited to in-frame clones, with some not included. The sample lists 180,000 or so clones; 50% to 75% were seen once. Treatment described: oral pan-JAK inhibitor, 5-10 mg twice daily. The input for sequencing was CD4+ T cells sorted from blood, taken at approximately week 56, from a patient treated with tofacitinib. The receptors shown here come from a human donor with alopecia areata.

The rearrangement uses TRBV6-6 and TRBJ1-4; unclear D gene. Trimming pared 7 bases from V and 10 bases from J, leaving 22 bases between. CDR1 is MNHNY, CDR2 SVGAGI, per germline (reference sequence). The CDR3 spans 15 residues. The CDR3 coding sequence is TGTGCCAGCACCCAGTGGCCAGCTCAAAGTGGAAAACTGTTTTTT. Residues: CASTQWPAQSGKLFF.

The gene calls are TRBV4-2 and TRBJ2-7, with TRBD1 matching over 7 bases. The CDR3 length is 15 residues. V shed 3 bases, J shed 2 bases, and the junction held 7 bases outside the gene matches. The germline gives CDR1 LGHNA, CDR2 YNFKEQ. CDR3 in amino acids: CASSHRTGWTYEQYF. As DNA, the CDR3 is TGTGCCAGCAGCCACCGGACAGGTTGGACCTACGAGCAGTACTTC.